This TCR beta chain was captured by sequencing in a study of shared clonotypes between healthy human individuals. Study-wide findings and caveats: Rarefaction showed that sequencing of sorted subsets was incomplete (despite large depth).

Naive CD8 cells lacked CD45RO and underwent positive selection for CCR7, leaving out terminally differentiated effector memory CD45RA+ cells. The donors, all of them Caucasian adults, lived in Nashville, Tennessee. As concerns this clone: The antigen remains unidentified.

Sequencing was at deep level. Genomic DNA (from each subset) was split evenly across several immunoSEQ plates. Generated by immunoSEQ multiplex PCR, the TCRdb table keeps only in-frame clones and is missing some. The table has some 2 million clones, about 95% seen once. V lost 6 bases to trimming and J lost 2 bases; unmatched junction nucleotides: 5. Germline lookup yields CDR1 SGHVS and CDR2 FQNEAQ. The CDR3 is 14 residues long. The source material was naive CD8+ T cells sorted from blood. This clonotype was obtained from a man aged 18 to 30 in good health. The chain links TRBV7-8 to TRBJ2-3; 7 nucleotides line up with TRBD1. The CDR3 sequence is CASSVTGSTDTQYF. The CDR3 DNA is TGTGCCAGCAGTGTGACAGGGTCCACAGATACGCAGTATTTT.